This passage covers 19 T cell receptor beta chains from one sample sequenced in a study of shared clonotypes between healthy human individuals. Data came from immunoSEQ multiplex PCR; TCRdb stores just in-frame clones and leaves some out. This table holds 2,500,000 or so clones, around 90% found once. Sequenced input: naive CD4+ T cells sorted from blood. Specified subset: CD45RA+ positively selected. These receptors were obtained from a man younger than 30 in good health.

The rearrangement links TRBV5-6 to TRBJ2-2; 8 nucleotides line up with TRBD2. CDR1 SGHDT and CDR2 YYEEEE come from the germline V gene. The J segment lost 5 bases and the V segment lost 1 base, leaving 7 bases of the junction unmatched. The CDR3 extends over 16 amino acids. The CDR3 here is CASSLLAGGVTGELFF. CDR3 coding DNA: TGTGCCAGCAGCTTGTTGGCGGGGGGAGTTACCGGGGAGCTGTTTTTT.

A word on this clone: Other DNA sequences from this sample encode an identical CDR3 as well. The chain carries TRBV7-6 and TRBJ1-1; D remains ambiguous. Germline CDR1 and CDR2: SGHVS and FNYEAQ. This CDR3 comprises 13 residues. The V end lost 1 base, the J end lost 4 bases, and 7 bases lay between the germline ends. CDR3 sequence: CASSLGGSTEAFF. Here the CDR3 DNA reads TGTGCCAGCAGCTTAGGGGGTTCCACTGAAGCTTTCTTT.

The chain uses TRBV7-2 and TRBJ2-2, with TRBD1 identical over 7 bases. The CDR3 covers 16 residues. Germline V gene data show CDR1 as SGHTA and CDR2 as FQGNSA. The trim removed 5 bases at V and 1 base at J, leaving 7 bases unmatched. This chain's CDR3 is CASSTRGQKNTGELFF. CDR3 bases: TGTGCCAGCAGCACGAGGGGACAGAAGAACACCGGGGAGCTGTTTTTT.

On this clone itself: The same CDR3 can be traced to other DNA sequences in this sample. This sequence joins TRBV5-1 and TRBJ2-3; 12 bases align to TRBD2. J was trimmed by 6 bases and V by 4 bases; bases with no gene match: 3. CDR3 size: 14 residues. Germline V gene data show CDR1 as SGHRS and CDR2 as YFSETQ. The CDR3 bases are TGCGCCAGCAGCACTAGCGGGGGGTTGGATACGCAGTATTTT. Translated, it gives CASSTSGGLDTQYF.

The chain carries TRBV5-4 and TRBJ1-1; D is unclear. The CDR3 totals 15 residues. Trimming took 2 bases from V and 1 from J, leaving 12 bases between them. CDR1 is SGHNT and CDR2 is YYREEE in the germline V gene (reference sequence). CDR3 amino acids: CASSLSEHGNTEAFF. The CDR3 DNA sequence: TGTGCCAGCAGCTTATCAGAACACGGGAACACTGAAGCTTTCTTT.

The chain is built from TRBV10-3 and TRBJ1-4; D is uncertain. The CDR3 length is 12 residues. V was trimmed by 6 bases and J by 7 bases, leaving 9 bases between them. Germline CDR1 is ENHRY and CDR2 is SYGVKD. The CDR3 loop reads CAIRGIGEKLFF. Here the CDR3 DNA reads TGTGCCATCAGGGGGATCGGTGAAAAACTGTTTTTT.

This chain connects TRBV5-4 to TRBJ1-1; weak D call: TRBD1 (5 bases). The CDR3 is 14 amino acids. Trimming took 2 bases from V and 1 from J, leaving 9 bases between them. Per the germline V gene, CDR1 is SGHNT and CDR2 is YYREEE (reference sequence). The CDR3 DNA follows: TGTGCCAGCAGCTTTCAGGGAGGGAACACTGAAGCTTTCTTT. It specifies CASSFQGGNTEAFF.

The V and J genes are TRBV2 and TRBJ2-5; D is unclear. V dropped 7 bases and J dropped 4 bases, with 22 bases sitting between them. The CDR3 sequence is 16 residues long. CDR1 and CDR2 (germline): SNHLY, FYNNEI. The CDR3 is CASNKRQAQTGETQYF. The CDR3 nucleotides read TGTGCCAGCAATAAAAGGCAGGCTCAAACGGGAGAGACCCAGTACTTC.

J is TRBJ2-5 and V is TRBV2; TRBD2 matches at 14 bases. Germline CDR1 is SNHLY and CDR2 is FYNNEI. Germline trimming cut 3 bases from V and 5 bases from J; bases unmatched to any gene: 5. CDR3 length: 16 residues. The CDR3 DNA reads TGTGCCAGCAGTGAGGGACTAGCGGGGGAAATGGAGACCCAGTACTTC. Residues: CASSEGLAGEMETQYF.

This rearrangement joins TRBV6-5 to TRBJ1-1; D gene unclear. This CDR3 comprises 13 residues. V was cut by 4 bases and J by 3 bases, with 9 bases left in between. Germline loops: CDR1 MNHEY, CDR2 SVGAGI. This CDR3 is CASSSIKYTEAFF. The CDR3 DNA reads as TGTGCCAGCAGTTCGATAAAGTACACTGAAGCTTTCTTT.

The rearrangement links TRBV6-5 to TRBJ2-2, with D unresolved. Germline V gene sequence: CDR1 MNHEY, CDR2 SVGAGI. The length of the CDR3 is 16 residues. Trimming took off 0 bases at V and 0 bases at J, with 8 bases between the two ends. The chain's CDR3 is CASSYSGIPNTGELFF. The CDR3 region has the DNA TGTGCCAGCAGTTACTCGGGTATCCCGAACACCGGGGAGCTGTTTTTT.

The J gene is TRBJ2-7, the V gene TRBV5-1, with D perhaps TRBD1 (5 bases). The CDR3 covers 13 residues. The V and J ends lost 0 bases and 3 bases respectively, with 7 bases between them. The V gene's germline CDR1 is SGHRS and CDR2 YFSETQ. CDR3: CASSLGQIYEQYF. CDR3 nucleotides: TGCGCCAGCAGCTTGGGACAGATCTACGAGCAGTACTTC.

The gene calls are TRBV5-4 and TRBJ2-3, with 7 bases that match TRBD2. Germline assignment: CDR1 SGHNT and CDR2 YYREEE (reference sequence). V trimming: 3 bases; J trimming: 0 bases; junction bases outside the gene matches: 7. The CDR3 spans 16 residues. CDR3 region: CASSSAREASTDTQYF. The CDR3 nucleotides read TGTGCCAGCAGCTCGGCCCGGGAGGCTAGCACAGATACGCAGTATTTT.

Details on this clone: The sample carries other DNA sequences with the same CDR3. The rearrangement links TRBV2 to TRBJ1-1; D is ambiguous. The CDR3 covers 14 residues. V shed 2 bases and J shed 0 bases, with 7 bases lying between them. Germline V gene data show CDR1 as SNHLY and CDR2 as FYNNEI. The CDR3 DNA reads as TGTGCCAGCAGTGAACGTTTAATGAACACTGAAGCTTTCTTT. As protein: CASSERLMNTEAFF. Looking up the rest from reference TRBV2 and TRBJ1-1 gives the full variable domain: EPEVTQTPSHQVTQMGQEVILRCVPISNHLYFYWYRQILGQKVEFLVSFYNNEISEKSEIFDDQFSVERPDGSNFTLKIRSTKLEDSAMYFCASSERLMNTEAFFGQGTRLTVV.

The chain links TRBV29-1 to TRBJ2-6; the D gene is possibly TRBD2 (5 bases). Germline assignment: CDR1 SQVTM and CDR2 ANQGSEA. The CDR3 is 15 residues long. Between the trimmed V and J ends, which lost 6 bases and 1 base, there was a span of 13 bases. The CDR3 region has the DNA TGCAGCGTGGCGGTGGGGAGTTCTGGGGCCAACGTCCTGACTTTC. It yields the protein CSVAVGSSGANVLTF.

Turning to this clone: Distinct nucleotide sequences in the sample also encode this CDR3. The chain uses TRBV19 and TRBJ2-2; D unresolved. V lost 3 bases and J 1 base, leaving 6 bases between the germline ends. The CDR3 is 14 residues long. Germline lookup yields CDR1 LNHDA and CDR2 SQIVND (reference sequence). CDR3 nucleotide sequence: TGTGCCAGTAGTATTCCAGGGAACACCGGGGAGCTGTTTTTT. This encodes CASSIPGNTGELFF.

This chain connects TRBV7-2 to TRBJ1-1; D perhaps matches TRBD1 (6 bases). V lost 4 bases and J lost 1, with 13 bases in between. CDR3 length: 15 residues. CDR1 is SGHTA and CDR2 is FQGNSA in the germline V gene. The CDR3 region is CASSSAGTTNTEAFF. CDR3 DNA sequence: TGTGCCAGCAGCTCCGCCGGGACAACGAACACTGAAGCTTTCTTT.

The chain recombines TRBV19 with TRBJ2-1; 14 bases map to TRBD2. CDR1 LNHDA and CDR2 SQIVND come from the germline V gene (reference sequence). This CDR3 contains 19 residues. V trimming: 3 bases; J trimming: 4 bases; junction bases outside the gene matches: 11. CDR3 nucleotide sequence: TGTGCCAGTAGTATCACACCCGGGACTAGCGGGAGTAATTACAATGAGCAGTTCTTC. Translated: CASSITPGTSGSNYNEQFF.

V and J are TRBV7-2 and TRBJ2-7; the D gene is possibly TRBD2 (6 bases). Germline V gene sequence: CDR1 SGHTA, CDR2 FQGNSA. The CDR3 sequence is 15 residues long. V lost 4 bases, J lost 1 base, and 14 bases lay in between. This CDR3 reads CASSSLVGGSYEQYF. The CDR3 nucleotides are TGTGCCAGCAGCTCACTTGTTGGGGGGTCCTACGAGCAGTACTTC.